Below, 8 T cell receptor beta chains from the same sample are listed, as sequenced in a study of cytomegalovirus exposure and HLA in healthy donors. With 60 Vbeta and 13 Jbeta primers, the PCR was carried out. The table came from immunoSEQ multiplex PCR; TCRdb's copy has only in-frame clones and leaves some out. Of about 150,000 clones in the sample, 65% to 90% are singletons; the top ten hold nearly 6.5%. Sequences were obtained from PBMCs. The receptors were sampled from a man aged 45-65 years in good health and CMV-seropositive.

The chain employs TRBV30 and TRBJ1-5; 7 bases map to TRBD1. The length of the CDR3 is 15 residues. Germline-derived CDR1 and CDR2 are GTSNPN and SVGIG (reference sequence). V lost 2 bases to trimming and J lost 7 bases; unmatched junction nucleotides: 11. The CDR3 is CAWSRARGQGQPQHF. The CDR3 DNA follows: TGTGCCTGGAGTCGGGCGAGGGGGCAGGGGCAGCCCCAGCATTTT.

The sample holds one count of this clone. The V and J genes are TRBV9 and TRBJ2-3; 8 nucleotides line up with TRBD2. The germline CDR1 and CDR2 sequences are SGDLS and YYNGEE. This CDR3 has 16 residues. Losses at the gene ends were 3 bases for V and 2 bases for J; bases not matched to a gene: 8. This chain's CDR3 is CASSAGTAGDTDTQYF. The CDR3 nucleotides read TGTGCCAGCAGCGCCGGTACAGCGGGAGACACAGATACGCAGTATTTT.

V usage is TRBV5-6 and J usage is TRBJ2-5, with TRBD2 identical over 12 bases. V was clipped by 0 bases and J by 5 bases; unmatched bases: 5. The germline V gene encodes CDR1 SGHDT and CDR2 YYEEEE. The CDR3 is 16 residues long. In DNA, the CDR3 is TGTGCCAGCAGCTTGGTCCTAGCGGGAGGGTATGAGACCCAGTACTTC. This codes for CASSLVLAGGYETQYF.

In its sample, this clone was seen once. V usage is TRBV6-6 and J usage is TRBJ1-1; TRBD1 matches 8 bases. The CDR3 is made up of 14 amino acids. From germline, CDR1 is MNHNY and CDR2 SVGAGI (reference sequence). J lost 3 bases, V lost 8 bases, and 8 bases had no gene match. The CDR3 bases are TGTGCCAGCGACAACAGGGGGGTGCACACTGAAGCTTTCTTT. Residues: CASDNRGVHTEAFF.

CDR3 bases: TGTGCCAGCAGCCAAGAAGCGCAAAGGGAGAACAATGAGCAGTTCTTC. As protein: CASSQEAQRENNEQFF. The chain uses TRBV14 and TRBJ2-1; maybe TRBD2 (5 bases). The CDR3 has 16 residues. V was pared by 0 bases and J by 5 bases, with 14 bases between. Germline values: CDR1 SGHDN, CDR2 FVKESK.

The sample holds a few counts of this clone. The rearrangement uses TRBV27 and TRBJ1-2; D unresolved. V lost 6 bases and J 4 bases, leaving 12 bases between the germline ends. Looked up from germline, CDR1 is MNHEY and CDR2 is SMNVEV (reference sequence). The CDR3 spans 13 residues. The CDR3 DNA reads TGTGCCAGCAGGGGAGACATGTCCTATGGCTACACCTTC. This codes for CASRGDMSYGYTF.

This rearrangement joins TRBV7-9 to TRBJ1-1; the match to TRBD1 covers 7 bases. The CDR3 has 14 residues. Germline V gene data show CDR1 as SEHNR and CDR2 as FQNEAQ (reference sequence). J gave up 5 bases and V 4 bases, and 7 bases lay outside the gene matches. Here the CDR3 DNA reads TGTGCCAGCAGCTCGACAGGGCGCTTAACTGAAGCTTTCTTT. Its translation: CASSSTGRLTEAFF.

In this sample, this clone turned up once. The V and J genes are TRBV7-3 and TRBJ2-2; 8 bases fit TRBD2. The germline V gene has CDR1 SGHTA and CDR2 FQGTGA. This CDR3 is 14 amino acids long. V lost 2 bases to trimming and J lost 7 bases; unmatched junction nucleotides: 3. CDR3 nucleotide sequence: TGTGCCAGCAGCTTAGGACTAGCCATCGGGGAGCTGTTTTTT. This translates into CASSLGLAIGELFF.